Given below is one T cell receptor (beta chain) in context. The antigen is undetermined. TCRdb ran MiXCR on the reads and lists one entry per CDR3 protein. The repertoire holds about a million distinct CDR3 sequences, with approximately 33% as singletons. In germline, CDR1 is SNHLY, CDR2 FYNNEI. The CDR3 totals 16 residues. Trimming removed 2 bases at V and 1 base at J, with 14 bases between. This sample was included in a study of T cell repertoires in cytomegalovirus infection. Turning to the study itself: In the study, CMV epitopes included recently identified HLA-C-restricted and well-studied HLA-B-restricted ones. Through public TCR beta signatures, both CMV infection and matching HLA type were indicated.

Findings and limits, study-wide: Ex vivo responses were dominated by HLA-C-restricted CMV-specific TCR beta clonotypes. Carriers of CMV and the relevant HLA type were discriminated by public TCR beta frequency.

The starting material was cultured CD8+ T cells from PBMCs, obtained from culture after CMV antigen stimulation. This receptor was identified in a human donor in good health (CMV status not recorded). Some clones in this sample may be carry-over from other donors' samples. The chain employs TRBV2 and TRBJ1-1; maybe TRBD1 (6 bases). CDR3 amino acids: CASSEWAGVENTEAFF. The CDR3 DNA is TGTGCCAGCAGTGAATGGGCAGGGGTCGAGAACACTGAAGCTTTCTTT.